This passage covers 32 T cell receptor beta chains from one sample sequenced in a study of read filtering for tumor transcriptome and immune sequencing. Molecular barcoded adaptors covering alpha/delta and beta/gamma chains were used on about 390 ng RNA. Each CDR3 protein is one row after TCRdb ran MiXCR on the reads. The sample lists tens of thousands of distinct CDR3 sequences; roughly an eighth were seen once. Sequencing input: a population of CD138-negative cells sorted from bone marrow. The source is a donor at least 40 years old with multiple myeloma.

Details on this clonotype: A much larger clone differs from this one at a single base, so this may be a read error. The V and J genes are TRBV10-3 and TRBJ2-5; 8 bases agree with TRBD1. V shed 4 bases and J 6 bases; nucleotides not matched to a gene: 7. Germline CDR1 reads ENHRY; CDR2 reads SYGVKD. The CDR3 contains 14 residues. The CDR3 nucleotides read TGTGCCATCAGTGCGGACAGGGAGAGTCAGACCCAGTACTTC. Its protein is CAISADRESQTQYF.

As for this clonotype: This likely traces to a read error, being one base from a far larger clone. The chain recombines TRBV11-3 with TRBJ2-2; tentative D call: TRBD2 (6 bases). The CDR3 covers 14 residues. The ends were cut back, 9 bases at V and 5 bases at J, with 16 bases in the middle. Germline assignment: CDR1 SGHNT and CDR2 YENEEA. CDR3 sequence (DNA): TGTGCCAGTTTGACGGGAGCATCGACCGGGGAGCTGTTTTTT. This encodes CASLTGASTGELFF.

In this sample, this clonotype turned up many times. The chain joins TRBV2 to TRBJ1-1, with TRBD1 as a possible D gene (6 bases). Germline CDR1 SNHLY, CDR2 FYNNEI. This CDR3 comprises 12 residues. Trimming removed 9 bases from V and 7 bases from J, with 15 bases in between. In DNA, the CDR3 is TGTGCCAGTGGGGAGGGGGGCATTGAAGCTTTCTTT. It specifies CASGEGGIEAFF.

This clonotype was detected ten times or more. The chain couples TRBV29-1 to TRBJ1-3; D is perhaps TRBD1 (6 bases). V lost 2 bases and J lost 4, with 12 bases in between. CDR1 and CDR2 from the germline V gene are SQVTM and ANQGSEA. CDR3 length: 14 residues. The CDR3: CSVETGTLGNTIYF. DNA for the CDR3: TGCAGCGTTGAAACAGGGACGCTAGGAAACACCATATATTTT.

This clonotype was recorded many times. The chain recombines TRBV5-1 with TRBJ2-3; D unclear. CDR1 and CDR2 (germline): SGHRS, YFSETQ. V was trimmed by 4 bases and J by 6 bases, leaving 12 bases between them. The length of the CDR3 is 13 residues. The CDR3 protein is CASSPFSPDTQYF. As DNA, the CDR3 is TGCGCCAGCAGCCCGTTTTCTCCGGATACGCAGTATTTT. The full variable domain, its missing parts supplied by reference TRBV5-1 and TRBJ2-3, is KAGVTQTPRYLIKTRGQQVTLSCSPISGHRSVSWYQQTPGQGLQFLFEYFSETQRNKGNFPGRFSGRQFSNSRSEMNVSTLELGDSALYLCASSPFSPDTQYFGPGTRLTVL.

Many counts were recorded for this clonotype. This chain joins TRBV28 and TRBJ2-1; D call uncertain. V lost 3 bases to trimming and J lost 6 bases, with 3 bases between them. The CDR3 is made up of 11 amino acids. Germline assignment: CDR1 MDHEN and CDR2 SYDVKM. CDR3 residues: CASSFINEQFF. DNA for the CDR3: TGTGCCAGCAGTTTCATCAATGAGCAGTTCTTC. The full variable domain, rest sourced from reference TRBV28 and TRBJ2-1, is DVKVTQSSRYLVKRTGEKVFLECVQDMDHENMFWYRQDPGLGLRLIYFSYDVKMKEKGDIPEGYSVSREKKERFSLILESASTNQTSMYLCASSFINEQFFGPGTRLTVL.

As regards this clonotype: It may be a read error: a sequence one base away is much more abundant. The gene calls are TRBV29-1 and TRBJ2-1; 7 bases agree with TRBD2. CDR1 SQVTM and CDR2 ANQGSEA come from the germline V gene. This CDR3 is 12 amino acids long. DNA for the CDR3: TGCAGCGTTGAGCGGGAGTCGAATGAGCGGTTCTTC. Translation gives CSVERESNERFF.

In this sample, this clonotype turned up a few times. This rearrangement joins TRBV7-9 to TRBJ1-1; the D gene is possibly TRBD1 (5 bases). Trimming left V 6 bases short and J 5 bases short, with 22 bases between. The CDR3 is 16 amino acids. Germline V gives CDR1 SEHNR, CDR2 FQNEAQ (reference sequence). CDR3 DNA sequence: TGTGCCAGCAGTTCCTGGGGCCAAAAACGAGGGACTGAAGCTTTCTTT. It translates to CASSSWGQKRGTEAFF.

There are many counts of this clonotype. The chain employs TRBV24-1 and TRBJ2-3, with D hard to call. Germline CDR1 KGHDR, CDR2 SFDVKD. Trimming pared 7 bases from V and 6 bases from J, leaving 7 bases between. The CDR3 runs to 11 residues. CDR3 DNA: TGTGCCACCAGGGCCCCGGATACGCAGTATTTT. Translating it yields CATRAPDTQYF.

There are many counts of this clonotype. The chain is built from TRBV19 and TRBJ1-5; 9 bases are shared with TRBD1. Per the germline V gene, CDR1 is LNHDA and CDR2 is SQIVND (reference sequence). The CDR3 is 14 amino acids. Losses at the gene ends were 3 bases for V and 4 bases for J; bases not matched to a gene: 1. The CDR3 DNA is TGTGCCAGTAGTATGACAGGGGGGAATCAGCCCCAGCATTTT. Translation: CASSMTGGNQPQHF.

At least ten counts were recorded for this clonotype. The chain combines TRBV28 with TRBJ1-2; 7 bases map to TRBD1. Trimming cost V 9 bases and J 5 bases; bases outside gene matches: 6. The germline V gene has CDR1 MDHEN and CDR2 SYDVKM. CDR3 length equals 12 residues. CDR3 region: CASTGTVYGYTF. The DNA of the CDR3 is TGTGCCAGTACCGGGACAGTATATGGCTACACCTTC.

This clonotype was recorded many times. V gene TRBV10-2 combines with J gene TRBJ2-2, with a tentative D call TRBD2 (6 bases). This CDR3 contains 12 residues. Germline V lookup: CDR1 WSHSY, CDR2 SAAADI. The CDR3 sequence is CASAGGTGELFF. The CDR3 region has the DNA TGCGCTTCAGCCGGAGGGACCGGGGAGCTGTTTTTT.

As for this clonotype: Germline is not matched at one junction end, which may reflect a read error. In nucleotides, the CDR3 is TGTGCCAGCAGCTTGCCCGGGTCTGGGGCCAACGTCCTGACTTTC. The encoded protein is CASSLPGSGANVLTF. This chain uses TRBV5-1 with TRBJ2-6; unclear D gene. CDR1 SGHRS and CDR2 YFSETQ come from the germline V gene. The length of the CDR3 is 15 residues.

Comment on this clonotype: The conserved phenylalanine or tryptophan is not found at the CDR3 terminus, so this likely reflects a read error. This chain connects TRBV5-6 to TRBJ1-1, with D maybe TRBD1 (5 bases). This CDR3 is built from 15 residues. V gave up 0 bases and J gave up 4 bases, with 13 bases separating them. Germline assignment: CDR1 SGHDT and CDR2 YYEEEE. This chain's CDR3 is CASSLAPQGGTEAFL. DNA for the CDR3: TGTGCCAGCAGCTTGGCCCCCCAGGGAGGCACTGAAGCTTTCCTT.

This clonotype was picked up many times. The V call is TRBV11-2, the J call TRBJ2-7; D remains unclear. V lost 5 bases and J 7 bases, leaving 12 bases between the germline ends. From germline, CDR1 is SGHAT and CDR2 FQNNGV. CDR3 size: 12 residues. CDR3: CASSRYSVEQYF. In DNA form, the CDR3 reads TGTGCCAGCAGCCGTTATAGTGTTGAGCAGTACTTC.

This clonotype was counted many times. The chain employs TRBV28 and TRBJ2-5, with 13 bases aligning to TRBD2. The CDR3 sequence is 20 residues long. The trim removed 5 bases at V and 5 bases at J, leaving 20 bases unmatched. Germline V gives CDR1 MDHEN, CDR2 SYDVKM. CDR3 DNA: TGTGCCAGCAGTACCCGGACAGGTCGGACTAGCGGGAGACTGGATGAGACCCAGTACTTC. The encoded protein is CASSTRTGRTSGRLDETQYF.

This clonotype came up many times. V usage is TRBV11-2 and J usage is TRBJ2-6, with unresolved D. This CDR3 has 16 amino acids. The germline V and J ends were trimmed by 3 bases and 0 bases, with 9 bases remaining between them. The germline CDR1 and CDR2 sequences are SGHAT and FQNNGV. The CDR3 protein is CASSLGIYSGANVLTF. In DNA form, the CDR3 reads TGTGCCAGCAGCTTGGGCATATACTCTGGGGCCAACGTCCTGACTTTC.

Many counts were recorded for this clonotype. The V gene is TRBV18, the J gene TRBJ2-1, with TRBD1 as a possible D gene (6 bases). The CDR3 consists of 13 residues. Germline V gene data show CDR1 as KGHSH and CDR2 as LQKENI. The ends were cut back, 2 bases at V and 9 bases at J, with 11 bases in the middle. CDR3 in DNA: TGTGCCAGCTCACCAAGACAGGATAGTGAGCAGTTCTTC. This translates into CASSPRQDSEQFF. The full variable domain, with the rest looked up from reference TRBV18 and TRBJ2-1, is NAGVMQNPRHLVRRRGQEARLRCSPMKGHSHVYWYRQLPEEGLKFMVYLQKENIIDESGMPKERFSAEFPKEGPSILRIQQVVRGDSAAYFCASSPRQDSEQFFGPGTRLTVL.

V and J are TRBV18 and TRBJ1-3; weak D call: TRBD1 (6 bases). This CDR3 has 16 amino acids. Between the trimmed V and J ends, which lost 2 bases and 3 bases, there was a span of 14 bases. Germline V CDR1 and CDR2: KGHSH, LQKENI. The CDR3 loop reads CASSPFGGEIGNTIYF. DNA of the CDR3: TGTGCCAGCTCACCATTCGGGGGCGAGATTGGAAACACCATATATTTT.

This clonotype was seen a handful of times. The chain recombines TRBV27 with TRBJ2-7, with 7 nucleotides matching TRBD2. Germline V gene data show CDR1 as MNHEY and CDR2 as SMNVEV (reference sequence). V lost 2 bases to trimming and J lost 3 bases; unmatched junction nucleotides: 7. The CDR3 is 15 amino acids. CDR3 in amino acids: CASSLKLGGGYEQYF. As DNA, the CDR3 is TGTGCCAGCAGTTTAAAGTTGGGGGGGGGCTACGAGCAGTACTTC.

This clonotype has ten or more counts. This chain uses TRBV28 with TRBJ2-7; possibly TRBD1 for D (5 bases). CDR1 is MDHEN, CDR2 SYDVKM, per germline. V dropped 4 bases and J dropped 5 bases, with 15 bases sitting between them. The CDR3 totals 14 residues. CDR3 protein: CASSSPTGRNEQYF. Here the CDR3 DNA reads TGTGCCAGCAGTTCCCCCACAGGAAGAAACGAGCAGTACTTC.

Many counts were recorded for this clonotype. The rearrangement uses TRBV11-3 and TRBJ2-3, with no clear D. Germline CDR1 is SGHNT and CDR2 is YENEEA. The CDR3 totals 15 residues. The V end lost 1 base, the J end lost 2 bases, and 10 bases lay between the germline ends. This CDR3 is CASSLVVSVTDTQYF. In DNA, the CDR3 is TGTGCCAGCAGCTTAGTGGTGTCGGTCACAGATACGCAGTATTTT.

By share of the sample, this clonotype is medium-sized. The chain recombines TRBV29-1 with TRBJ2-1, with a weak D call TRBD2 (6 bases). Deletions cut 3 bases from V and 4 bases from J, with 16 bases between. This CDR3 region has 15 residues. Looked up from germline, CDR1 is SQVTM and CDR2 is ANQGSEA. For the CDR3, the DNA is TGCAGCGTTGATAGGCGGGATCAAAATTACAATGAGCAGTTCTTC. This gives the protein CSVDRRDQNYNEQFF.

As for this clonotype: A read error is likely, as this CDR3 ends without the conserved phenylalanine or tryptophan. The chain couples TRBV28 to TRBJ1-3, with a possible D match to TRBD1 (5 bases). V lost 2 bases and J lost 0, with 14 bases in between. Germline V CDR1 and CDR2: MDHEN, SYDVKM. The CDR3 is made up of 17 amino acids. CDR3 coding DNA: TGTGCCAGCAGTTTAGCCCGGGGCACAGGCTCTGGAAACACCATATATCTT. It is translated as CASSLARGTGSGNTIYL.

The J gene is TRBJ2-3, the V gene TRBV20-1; no clear D gene. Germline V CDR1 and CDR2: DFQATT, SNEGSKA (reference sequence). The CDR3 runs 15 residues. Trimming left V 3 bases short and J 2 bases short, with 15 bases between. Written as DNA, the CDR3 is TGCAGTGCTAGCGGTTACACTTCAGACACAGATACGCAGTATTTT. This translates into CSASGYTSDTDTQYF.

On this clonotype itself: A much larger clonotype is one base distant, so this may be a read error. The chain employs TRBV6-2 or TRBV6-3 and TRBJ2-2, with TRBD2 matching 8 bases. The CDR3 runs to 16 residues. CDR1 is MNHEY and CDR2 is SVGEGT in the germline V gene. The V segment lost 3 bases and the J segment 7 bases; nucleotides outside the gene matches: 10. The chain's CDR3 is CASSYLPAGVDGELFF. The CDR3, as DNA: TGTGCCAGCAGTTATCTGCCAGCGGGAGTAGACGGGGAGCTGTTTTTT.

This clonotype was seen ten or more times. The rearrangement links TRBV11-1 to TRBJ2-7; 10 bases match TRBD2. The CDR3 runs 15 residues. Germline CDR1 reads SGHAT; CDR2 reads FQDESV (reference sequence). After removal of 5 bases from V and 7 bases from J, the junction contained 11 bases not matched to a gene. CDR3 DNA: TGTGCCAGCAGCGCCCTTGGAGCGGGAGGGCCGGAGCAGTACTTC. Its translation: CASSALGAGGPEQYF.

This clonotype appeared many times. The chain couples TRBV10-3 to TRBJ1-3; no clear D. V lost 7 bases, J lost 0 bases, and 13 bases lay in between. Germline values: CDR1 ENHRY, CDR2 SYGVKD. The CDR3 sequence is 15 residues long. The CDR3 region is CAITLDGNSGNTIYF. CDR3 DNA sequence: TGTGCCATCACCCTGGACGGTAACTCTGGAAACACCATATATTTT.

Ten or more counts support this clonotype. The chain combines TRBV6-2 or TRBV6-3 with TRBJ2-7; D is perhaps TRBD2 (5 bases). V gave up 7 bases and J gave up 5 bases, with 9 bases separating them. CDR3 length: 11 residues. Germline values: CDR1 MNHEY, CDR2 SVGEGT. The CDR3 spells CASTGVHEQYF. The CDR3 DNA sequence: TGTGCCAGCACCGGGGTCCACGAGCAGTACTTC.

This chain links TRBV5-5 with TRBJ2-7; weak D call: TRBD1 (6 bases). Trimming took off 3 bases at V and 3 bases at J, with 19 bases between the two ends. Germline CDR1 reads SGHKS; CDR2 reads YYEKEE (reference sequence). CDR3 size: 16 residues. Here the CDR3 DNA reads TGTGCCAGCAGCTCATTACGGGACACCGGATTCTACGAGCAGTACTTC. This gives the protein CASSSLRDTGFYEQYF.

This clonotype was seen many times. CDR3 sequence: CSVGRGVSYNEQFF. CDR3 coding DNA: TGCAGCGTGGGGCGGGGCGTCTCCTACAATGAGCAGTTCTTC. The chain combines TRBV29-1 with TRBJ2-1, with a tentative D call TRBD2 (6 bases). V dropped 6 bases and J dropped 0 bases, with 12 bases sitting between them. The CDR3 is 14 residues long. In germline, CDR1 is SQVTM, CDR2 ANQGSEA.

This clonotype was counted ten times or more. The chain links TRBV30 to TRBJ2-4; D ambiguous. The length of the CDR3 is 11 residues. The V gene's germline CDR1 is GTSNPN and CDR2 SVGIG (reference sequence). V lost 3 bases to trimming and J lost 9 bases, with 9 bases between them. In DNA, the CDR3 is TGTGCCTGGAGAGTTTCTTCCATTCAGTACTTC. It yields the protein CAWRVSSIQYF.